The 10 T cell receptor beta chains listed next were all sequenced from one sample in a study of cytomegalovirus exposure and HLA in healthy donors. PCR amplification relied on 60 Vbeta primers (plus 13 Jbeta primers). Profiling relied on immunoSEQ multiplex PCR, and the TCRdb table lists in-frame clones only, not all of them. The sample consists of roughly 120,000 clones, roughly 76% of them appearing once. Sequencing was carried out using PBMCs. The receptor source for this set is a woman aged 45-60 years in good health and CMV-seropositive.

The J gene is TRBJ2-5, the V gene TRBV5-1; TRBD1 aligns across 9 bases. The last part of the DNA fits TRBJ2-7 better; the J call may be wrong. Germline lookup yields CDR1 SGHRS and CDR2 YFSETQ. CDR3 length equals 14 residues. The CDR3 is CASSMTGGSYEQYF. In DNA form, the CDR3 reads TGCGCCAGCAGCATGACAGGGGGCTCCTACGAGCAGTACTTC.

The chain recombines TRBV5-5 with TRBJ2-3; 8 bases are shared with TRBD2. The V gene end was trimmed by 5 bases and the J gene end by 6 bases; junction bases not matched to a gene: 8. CDR3 length equals 14 residues. Germline V gene sequence: CDR1 SGHKS, CDR2 YYEKEE (reference sequence). The CDR3 bases are TGTGCCAGCAGACCCGGACTAGCAGGGGATACGCAGTATTTT. Its protein is CASRPGLAGDTQYF.

The rearrangement uses TRBV14 and TRBJ2-7, with TRBD1 matching over 8 bases. Trimming removed 4 bases from V and 5 bases from J; junction bases left unmatched: 7. This CDR3 contains 14 residues. Germline CDR1 reads SGHDN; CDR2 reads FVKESK. In DNA form, the CDR3 reads TGTGCCAGCAGCCCCCGGACAGGGTTCAACGAGCAGTACTTC. Translation: CASSPRTGFNEQYF.

A remark on this clone: Its ends do not fully match the called genes, so a read error is possible. The rearrangement joins TRBV7-9 to TRBJ1-3; D not resolved. Per germline, CDR1 SEHNR and CDR2 FQNEAQ (reference sequence). The CDR3 spans 15 residues. The CDR3 protein is CSSSSPTRAGNTIYF. The CDR3 DNA is TGTTCCAGCAGCTCCCCCACACGGGCTGGAAACACCATATATTTT.

This sequence joins TRBV5-1 and TRBJ2-5; the match to TRBD2 covers 14 bases. The CDR3 extends over 16 amino acids. The V and J ends lost 2 bases and 4 bases, in that order; junction bases with no gene match: 4. CDR1 is SGHRS and CDR2 is YFSETQ in the germline V gene. DNA of the CDR3: TGCGCCAGCAGCTTACAGGGGACTAGCGGGGGAGAGACCCAGTACTTC. This sequence encodes CASSLQGTSGGETQYF.

This clone has only a few counts. The chain combines TRBV5-1 with TRBJ1-2; D gene unclear. The CDR3 has 14 amino acids. V was pared by 0 bases and J by 4 bases, with 10 bases between. Germline V gene lookup returns CDR1 SGHRS and CDR2 YFSETQ. CDR3 DNA sequence: TGCGCCAGCAGCTTGGCAAGAGGTAGCTATGGCTACACCTTC. Residues: CASSLARGSYGYTF. Based on the CDR3 plus reference TRBV5-1 and TRBJ1-2, the full variable domain is KAGVTQTPRYLIKTRGQQVTLSCSPISGHRSVSWYQQTPGQGLQFLFEYFSETQRNKGNFPGRFSGRQFSNSRSEMNVSTLELGDSALYLCASSLARGSYGYTFGSGTRLTVV.

The chain employs TRBV5-6 and TRBJ1-2; TRBD1 is a possible D gene (5 bases). The ends were cut back, 4 bases at V and 4 bases at J, with 8 bases in the middle. This CDR3 is built from 12 residues. Germline V gene lookup returns CDR1 SGHDT and CDR2 YYEEEE. This CDR3 is CASSPGIYGYTF. The CDR3 nucleotides are TGTGCCAGCAGCCCAGGGATCTATGGCTACACCTTC.

The gene calls are TRBV18 and TRBJ1-4, with 9 nucleotides matching TRBD1. The V gene's germline CDR1 is KGHSH and CDR2 LQKENI. V trimming: 6 bases; J trimming: 4 bases; junction bases outside the gene matches: 6. The CDR3 sequence is 15 residues long. The DNA for the CDR3 is TGTGCCAGCTCCCGGACAGGGGCGAATAATGAAAAACTGTTTTTT. Translating gives CASSRTGANNEKLFF.

The J gene is TRBJ2-7, the V gene TRBV6-5, with a possible D match to TRBD2 (5 bases). CDR1 is MNHEY and CDR2 is SVGAGI in the germline V gene. V was clipped by 6 bases and J by 3 bases, with 9 bases between them. The CDR3 length is 12 residues. CDR3 nucleotides: TGTGCCAGCAGCCAGACTATCTACGAGCAGTACTTC. As protein: CASSQTIYEQYF.

This clone has only one observation. V gene TRBV9 combines with J gene TRBJ2-1, with TRBD1 identical over 7 bases. The CDR3 is 16 residues long. Per the germline V gene, CDR1 is SGDLS and CDR2 is YYNGEE. Germline trimming cut 4 bases from V and 2 bases from J; bases unmatched to any gene: 9. CDR3: CASSSRDSGPYNEQFF. CDR3 DNA sequence: TGTGCCAGCAGCTCCCGGGACAGCGGACCCTACAATGAGCAGTTCTTC. Filled out from reference TRBV9 and TRBJ2-1, the complete variable domain reads DSGVTQTPKHLITATGQRVTLRCSPRSGDLSVYWYQQSLDQGLQFLIQYYNGEERAKGNILERFSAQQFPDLHSELNLSSLELGDSALYFCASSSRDSGPYNEQFFGPGTRLTVL.